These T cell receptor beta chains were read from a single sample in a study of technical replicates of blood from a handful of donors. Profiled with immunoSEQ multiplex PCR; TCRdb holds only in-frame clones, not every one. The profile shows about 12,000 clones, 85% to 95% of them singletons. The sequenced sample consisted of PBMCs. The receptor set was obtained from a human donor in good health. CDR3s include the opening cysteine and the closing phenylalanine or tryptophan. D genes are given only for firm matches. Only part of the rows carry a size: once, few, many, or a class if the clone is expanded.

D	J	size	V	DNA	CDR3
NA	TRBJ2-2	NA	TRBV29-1	TGCAGCGTTCCGGGACAGAACACCGGGGAGCTGTTTTTT	CSVPGQNTGELFF
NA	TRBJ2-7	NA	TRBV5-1	TGCGCCAGCAGCCGAACCCTGGACAGCTACGAGCAGTACTTC	CASSRTLDSYEQYF
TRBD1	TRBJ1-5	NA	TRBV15	TGTGCCACCAGCGGGGACAGGGGGCGCAATCAGCCCCAGCATTTT	CATSGDRGRNQPQHF
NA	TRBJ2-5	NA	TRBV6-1	TGTGCCAGCAGTGCCCCCGAGACAGGAAAGGAGGACCAGTACTTC	CASSAPETGKEDQYF
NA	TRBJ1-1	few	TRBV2	TGTGCCAGCACCCCAGGGGTGGGGATGGAGACTGAAGCTTTCTTT	CASTPGVGMETEAFF
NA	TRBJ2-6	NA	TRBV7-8	TGTGCCAGCAGCCCCCAGGGTTACTCTGGGGCCAACGTCCTGACTTTC	CASSPQGYSGANVLTF
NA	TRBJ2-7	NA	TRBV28	TGTGCCAGCAGGTTCGGGGTGGGGGAGCAGTACTTC	CASRFGVGEQYF
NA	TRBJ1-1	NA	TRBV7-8	TGTGCCAGCAGCCCCGGGACCTCAGGGGACACTGAAGCTTTCTTT	CASSPGTSGDTEAFF
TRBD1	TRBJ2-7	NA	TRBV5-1	TGCGCCAGCACGCGACAGGGCAACGAGCAGTACTTC	CASTRQGNEQYF
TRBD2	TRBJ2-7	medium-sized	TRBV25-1	TGTGCCAGCAGTGAAGAGACTAGCGGGAATCGGGAGCAGTACTTC	CASSEETSGNREQYF
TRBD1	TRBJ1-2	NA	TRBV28	TGTGCCAGCAGTTCACAGGGGGATGGCTACACCTTC	CASSSQGDGYTF
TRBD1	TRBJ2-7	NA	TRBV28	TGTGCCAGCAGCCCTCCCGGGACAGGGGGTTTCGGGCAGTACTTC	CASSPPGTGGFGQYF
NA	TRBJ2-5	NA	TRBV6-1	TGTGCCAGCAGTGGGGACGCGGGGGAGACCCAGTACTTC	CASSGDAGETQYF
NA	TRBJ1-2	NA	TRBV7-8	TGTGCCAGCAGCTTATCTGGCAGTTACTATGGCTACACCTTC	CASSLSGSYYGYTF
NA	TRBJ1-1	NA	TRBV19	TGTGCCAGTAGCCGTCGGTACCTGAACACTGAAGCTTTCTTT	CASSRRYLNTEAFF
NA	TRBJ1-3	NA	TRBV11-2	TGTGCCAGCAGCTTAGGGCCGTCTGGAAACACCATATATTTT	CASSLGPSGNTIYF
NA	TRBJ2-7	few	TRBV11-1	TGTGCCAGCAGCCCCAATTCCTACGAGCAGTACTTC	CASSPNSYEQYF